This T cell receptor beta chain was observed in a study of T cells in Graves' hyperthyroidism and ophthalmopathy. Study-wide findings and caveats: Model output signaled ophthalmopathy a median about seven months ahead of onset.

In this sample, this clonotype turned up many times. Its matching antigen is unknown. Exclusions: uncontrolled infection, other autoimmune disease, pregnancy, lactation. The study collected blood at first hyperthyroidism diagnosis, before any ophthalmopathy symptoms arose. The PBMCs had their origin in approximately 10 ml of fresh peripheral blood. RNA transcripts yielded amplified TCR beta CDR3 regions. The HTBI primer set was used in a first-round RT-PCR of the TCR CDR3. TCRdb processed the multiplex PCR reads anew with MiXCR; each CDR3 protein has one entry. The sample lists 300,000 to 450,000 distinct CDR3 sequences, about 14% seen once, with more than 20% in the top ten. With 7 bases removed from V and 0 bases from J, the gap between germline ends came to 13 bases. This CDR3 spans 14 amino acids.

This chain links TRBV12-3 or TRBV12-4 with TRBJ2-7; TRBD1 might be the D (5 bases). This TCR was sampled from a man aged 30-40 years with Graves' hyperthyroidism that later progressed to Graves' ophthalmopathy. What was sequenced was blood. CDR3 in DNA: TGTGCCAGCACCAAGGGGTACAGCTCCTACGAGCAGTACTTC. Residues: CASTKGYSSYEQYF.